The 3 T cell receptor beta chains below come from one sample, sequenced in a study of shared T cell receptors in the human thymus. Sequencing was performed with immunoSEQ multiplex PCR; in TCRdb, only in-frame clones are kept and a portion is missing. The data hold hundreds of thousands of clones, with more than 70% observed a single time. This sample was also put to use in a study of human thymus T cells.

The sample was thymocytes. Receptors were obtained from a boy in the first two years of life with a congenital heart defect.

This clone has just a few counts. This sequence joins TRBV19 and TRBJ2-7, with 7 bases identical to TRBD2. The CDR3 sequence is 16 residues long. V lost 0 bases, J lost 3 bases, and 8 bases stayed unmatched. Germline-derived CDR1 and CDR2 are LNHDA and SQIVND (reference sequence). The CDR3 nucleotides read TGTGCCAGTAGTATAGAGGAGGGAGGGGTTAACTACGAGCAGTACTTC. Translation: CASSIEEGGVNYEQYF.

In DNA form, the CDR3 reads TGTGCCACCATGGACAAGAGCTACGAGCAGTACTTC. Protein product: CATMDKSYEQYF. The chain has TRBV19 and TRBJ2-7; D possibly corresponds to TRBD1 (5 bases). Germline loops: CDR1 LNHDA, CDR2 SQIVND (reference sequence). The length of the CDR3 is 12 residues. V was cut by 10 bases and J by 3 bases, with 13 bases left in between.

CDR3 region: CASSTETGPQQYF. In DNA form, the CDR3 reads TGTGCCAGCAGCACAGAGACAGGGCCCCAGCAGTACTTC. The chain joins TRBV11-2 to TRBJ2-5; 7 bases line up with TRBD1. The CDR3 runs to 13 residues. CDR1 SGHAT and CDR2 FQNNGV come from the germline V gene. Germline trimming cut 5 bases from V and 11 bases from J; bases unmatched to any gene: 11.